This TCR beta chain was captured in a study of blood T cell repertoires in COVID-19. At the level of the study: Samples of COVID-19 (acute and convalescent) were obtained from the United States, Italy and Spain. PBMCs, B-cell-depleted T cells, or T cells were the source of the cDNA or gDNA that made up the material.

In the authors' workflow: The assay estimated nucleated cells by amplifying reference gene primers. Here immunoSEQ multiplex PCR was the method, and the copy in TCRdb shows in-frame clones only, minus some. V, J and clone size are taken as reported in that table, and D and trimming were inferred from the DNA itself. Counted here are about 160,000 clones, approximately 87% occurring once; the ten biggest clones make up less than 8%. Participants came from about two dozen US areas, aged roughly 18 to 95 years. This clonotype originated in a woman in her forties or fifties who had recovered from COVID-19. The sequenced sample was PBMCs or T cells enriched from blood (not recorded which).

In nucleotides, the CDR3 is TGTGCCAGCAGTGCGACACCTCTGACTGAGCAGTTCTTC. This gives the protein CASSATPLTEQFF. This rearrangement joins TRBV2 to TRBJ2-1, with D uncertain. The CDR3 consists of 13 residues. CDR1 and CDR2 (germline): SNHLY, FYNNEI. The V and J ends lost 4 bases and 9 bases respectively, with 13 bases between them.